The 26 T cell receptor beta chains given below trace back to one sample, sequenced in a study of T-cell memory formation after mild COVID-19 (dated by TCRdb to the early 2020s). The library was obtained by 5' RACE. TCRdb records Illumina NovaSeq 6000 as the sequencer. The public reads were reanalyzed by TCRdb: fastp trimming at Q25, MiXCR alignment, in-frame beta chains only. Rows with one shared CDR3 protein collapse into an entry with the most common genes and DNA. This sample lists about 560,000 distinct CDR3 sequences; roughly a fifth were detected once. Approximately 8.4% of the sample is held by the ten biggest clonotypes. Sequencing used PBMCs or a T cell subset sorted from them (not recorded which). Source of these receptors: an adult woman who had mild COVID-19 (a few samples of this study predate the infection). The sample titles of this study are shuffled in the database, so cell type and time point are left out; the donor was told from shared clones.

The sample holds many counts of this clonotype. The genes are TRBV5-1 and TRBJ2-7; the D is unclear. The CDR3 extends over 15 amino acids. Germline assignment: CDR1 SGHRS and CDR2 YFSETQ. Trimming removed 4 bases at V and 2 bases at J, with 16 bases between. DNA for the CDR3: TGCGCCAGCAGCCAGTCTTCTGCAGGACCCTACGAGCAGTACTTC. It specifies CASSQSSAGPYEQYF. The full variable domain, its missing parts supplied by reference TRBV5-1 and TRBJ2-7, is KAGVTQTPRYLIKTRGQQVTLSCSPISGHRSVSWYQQTPGQGLQFLFEYFSETQRNKGNFPGRFSGRQFSNSRSEMNVSTLELGDSALYLCASSQSSAGPYEQYFGPGTRLTVT.

The chain is built from TRBV3-1 and TRBJ2-7; 10 bases fit TRBD1. The junction had 5 bases not matched to a gene; V was cut back by 3 bases and J by 3 bases. The CDR3 spans 15 residues. Germline lookup yields CDR1 LGHDT and CDR2 YNNKEL (reference sequence). The CDR3 reads CASSQPGQGFYEQYF. The CDR3 nucleotides read TGTGCCAGCAGCCAGCCGGGACAGGGGTTCTACGAGCAGTACTTC.

This clonotype was observed a handful of times. The chain couples TRBV2 to TRBJ2-7, with unresolved D. Germline V gives CDR1 SNHLY, CDR2 FYNNEI. V was shortened by 4 bases and J by 10 bases, with 11 bases between the two germline ends. The CDR3 has 11 residues. Here the CDR3 reads CASSGSRYQYF. In DNA form, the CDR3 reads TGTGCCAGCAGTGGAAGTAGGTACCAGTACTTC.

The chain is built from TRBV15 and TRBJ2-3; D may be TRBD2 (5 bases). Trimming shortened V by 5 bases and J by 1 base, and 13 bases separated the two germline ends. Germline V CDR1 and CDR2: LNHNV, YYDKDF (reference sequence). The CDR3 spans 15 residues. The CDR3 loop reads CATSGGFLGTDTQYF. The CDR3 nucleotides are TGTGCCACCAGCGGAGGATTTCTGGGCACAGATACGCAGTATTTT.

This clonotype was counted only a few times. The V gene is TRBV13, the J gene TRBJ1-6, with unresolved D. Trimming stripped 3 bases from V and 10 bases from J, with 13 bases between. The CDR3 contains 14 residues. Germline V lookup: CDR1 PRHDT, CDR2 FYEKMQ (reference sequence). The chain's CDR3 is CASSFELPGSPLHF. CDR3 DNA sequence: TGTGCCAGCAGCTTCGAGCTCCCGGGCTCACCCCTCCACTTT.

V and J are TRBV3-1 and TRBJ2-7; TRBD1 aligns across 7 bases. Germline V CDR1 and CDR2: LGHDT, YNNKEL (reference sequence). This CDR3 has 14 residues. V was pared by 8 bases and J by 1 base, with 8 bases of the junction left unmatched. The CDR3 DNA reads as TGTGCCAGCTCCTTGATGGGACAGTCCTACGAGCAGTACTTC. It encodes CASSLMGQSYEQYF.

This clonotype has a handful of counts. The V call is TRBV25-1, the J call TRBJ2-7; D gene unclear. The CDR3 is 15 residues long. The V gene's germline CDR1 is MGHDK and CDR2 SYGVNS. The germline V and J ends were trimmed by 1 base and 2 bases, with 12 bases remaining between them. The CDR3 loop reads CASSELEKGAYEQYF. CDR3 sequence (DNA): TGTGCCAGCAGTGAATTAGAGAAAGGAGCCTACGAGCAGTACTTC.

The sample holds a few counts of this clonotype. This chain uses TRBV7-9 with TRBJ2-1; either TRBD1 or TRBD2 may fit D (5 bases each). Trimming cost V 5 bases and J 4 bases, with 27 bases left between them. The CDR3 has 19 amino acids. Per the germline V gene, CDR1 is SEHNR and CDR2 is FQNEAQ (reference sequence). CDR3 nucleotides: TGTGCCAGCAGCCCCGGGGCCCAACTACGTCCCCAGGAGTACAATGAGCAGTTCTTC. This gives the protein CASSPGAQLRPQEYNEQFF.

In its sample, this clonotype was seen a few times. This rearrangement joins TRBV7-3 to TRBJ2-1; the D is unclear. The CDR3 runs 11 residues. Trimming shortened V by 9 bases and J by 6 bases, and 9 bases separated the two germline ends. Looked up from germline, CDR1 is SGHTA and CDR2 is FQGTGA. The CDR3 DNA is TGTGCCAGTGGTGAGGCCAATGAGCAGTTCTTC. Residues: CASGEANEQFF. Full variable domain (rest looked up from reference TRBV7-3 and TRBJ2-1): GAGVSQTPSNKVTEKGKYVELRCDPISGHTALYWYRQSLGQGPEFLIYFQGTGAADDSGLPNDRFFAVRPEGSVSTLKIQRTERGDSAVYLCASGEANEQFFGPGTRLTVL.

In DNA form, the CDR3 reads TGTGCCAGCAGCTTAGCTTCGAGCCGGGACACGGGACACAATGAGCAGTTCTTC. Residues: CASSLASSRDTGHNEQFF. This chain links TRBV7-9 with TRBJ2-1; D perhaps matches TRBD1 (6 bases). The CDR3 has 18 residues. Between the trimmed V and J ends, which lost 0 bases and 5 bases, there was a span of 20 bases. Germline V CDR1 and CDR2: SEHNR, FQNEAQ (reference sequence).

There are many counts of this clonotype. The V and J genes are TRBV9 and TRBJ2-6; 11 bases match TRBD2. V dropped 2 bases and J dropped 3; count of bases not matched to a gene: 7. From germline, CDR1 is SGDLS and CDR2 YYNGEE. There are 18 residues in the CDR3. CDR3 residues: CASSVGSGRAFGANVLTF. The CDR3 DNA follows: TGTGCCAGCAGCGTCGGTAGCGGGAGGGCCTTTGGGGCCAACGTCCTGACTTTC. Combining the CDR3 with reference TRBV9 and TRBJ2-6 gives the whole variable domain DSGVTQTPKHLITATGQRVTLRCSPRSGDLSVYWYQQSLDQGLQFLIQYYNGEERAKGNILERFSAQQFPDLHSELNLSSLELGDSALYFCASSVGSGRAFGANVLTFGAGSRLTVL.

The J gene is TRBJ2-7, the V gene TRBV3-1; D remains unclear. Germline values: CDR1 LGHDT, CDR2 YNNKEL (reference sequence). Trimming removed 3 bases at V and 3 bases at J, with 12 bases between. The CDR3 is 14 residues long. CDR3 coding DNA: TGTGCCAGCAGCCATAGCCGGGCTCACTACGAGCAGTACTTC. The encoded protein is CASSHSRAHYEQYF.

The rearrangement links TRBV6-9 to TRBJ2-1, with D maybe TRBD1 (5 bases). The CDR3 extends over 12 amino acids. The ends were cut back, 5 bases at V and 8 bases at J, with 10 bases in the middle. Germline values: CDR1 MNHGY, CDR2 SVAAGI. CDR3 in DNA: TGTGCCAGCAGTAGGGGCGAGTATGAGCAGTTCTTC. This encodes CASSRGEYEQFF.

Here the CDR3 reads CSVESGGAYEQYF. In nucleotides, the CDR3 is TGCAGCGTTGAATCAGGGGGAGCCTACGAGCAGTACTTC. V and J are TRBV29-1 and TRBJ2-7, with 7 bases that match TRBD1. Germline-derived CDR1 and CDR2 are SQVTM and ANQGSEA. V lost 2 bases, J lost 2 bases, and 3 bases stayed unmatched. The CDR3 consists of 13 residues.

This clonotype showed up just a few times. V and J are TRBV6-5 and TRBJ1-1, with TRBD1 identical over 10 bases. Per the germline V gene, CDR1 is MNHEY and CDR2 is SVGAGI. The ends lost 6 bases at V and 0 bases at J; junction bases unmatched: 4. The CDR3 sequence is 15 residues long. This chain's CDR3 is CASRRQGAVNTEAFF. In nucleotides, the CDR3 is TGTGCCAGCAGGCGACAGGGGGCTGTGAACACTGAAGCTTTCTTT.

The CDR3 coding sequence is TGTGCCAGCAGTGCACAGGGAAGCGGGAACACTGAAGCTTTCTTT. It yields the protein CASSAQGSGNTEAFF. The chain uses TRBV12-3 or TRBV12-4 and TRBJ1-1, with D possibly TRBD1 on 6 matching bases. V was cut by 5 bases and J by 1 base, with 14 bases left in between. CDR3 length: 15 amino acids.

This clonotype was counted between two and nine times. The J gene is TRBJ2-3, the V gene TRBV20-1, with D possibly being TRBD1 (5 bases). Germline V gene sequence: CDR1 DFQATT, CDR2 SNEGSKA (reference sequence). The CDR3 loop spans 14 amino acids. V lost 6 bases and J lost 4, with 17 bases in between. The chain's CDR3 is CSAERQPPPDTQYF. The DNA of the CDR3 is TGCAGTGCCGAGCGACAGCCCCCTCCAGATACGCAGTATTTT.

This clonotype was counted ten times or more. The chain uses TRBV4-1 and TRBJ2-3; D may be TRBD2 (6 bases). Trimming cost V 5 bases and J 0 bases, with 15 bases left between them. The CDR3 runs to 16 residues. From germline, CDR1 is MGHRA and CDR2 YSYEKL. This CDR3 reads CASSTPAGTSTDTQYF. CDR3 coding DNA: TGCGCCAGCAGCACCCCTGCGGGGACTAGCACAGATACGCAGTATTTT.

Written as DNA, the CDR3 is TGTGCCAGCAGCCAAGTGGGCCAGGGGCTCTCCCTAGGGGAGCTGTTTTTT. Residues: CASSQVGQGLSLGELFF. The chain is built from TRBV14 and TRBJ2-2, with D maybe TRBD1 (6 bases). V lost 1 base to trimming and J lost 8 bases, with 20 bases between them. The CDR3 contains 17 residues. Germline CDR1 reads SGHDN; CDR2 reads FVKESK.

The genes are TRBV4-1 and TRBJ1-1; D is possibly TRBD1 (5 bases). Trimming pared 1 base from V and 1 base from J, leaving 13 bases between. Germline assignment: CDR1 MGHRA and CDR2 YSYEKL. The CDR3 covers 16 residues. The CDR3 sequence is CASSQGWTRTNTEAFF. CDR3 nucleotide sequence: TGCGCCAGCAGCCAAGGCTGGACAAGGACGAACACTGAAGCTTTCTTT.

The sample holds a few counts of this clonotype. V usage is TRBV10-2 and J usage is TRBJ1-4; TRBD1 is a possible D gene (5 bases). V lost 7 bases, J lost 7 bases, and 10 bases lay in between. There are 12 residues in the CDR3. CDR1 WSHSY and CDR2 SAAADI come from the germline V gene. The CDR3 loop reads CASTSGGEKLFF. CDR3 in DNA: TGCGCCAGCACATCCGGGGGTGAAAAACTGTTTTTT.

This clonotype was found a few times. V usage is TRBV6-2 or TRBV6-3 and J usage is TRBJ2-6; D gene ambiguous. Germline CDR1 is MNHEY and CDR2 is SVGEGT. Trimming cost V 2 bases and J 0 bases, with 8 bases left between them. CDR3 length: 16 amino acids. CDR3 region: CASSYARSSGANVLTF. DNA of the CDR3: TGTGCCAGCAGTTACGCCCGAAGCTCTGGGGCCAACGTCCTGACTTTC.

The sample holds one count of this clonotype. V is TRBV2 and J is TRBJ2-1; D not resolved. V was clipped by 6 bases and J by 0 bases, with 6 bases between them. Germline CDR1 is SNHLY and CDR2 is FYNNEI. This CDR3 has 13 residues. This CDR3 reads CASRSTSYNEQFF. The CDR3 DNA reads as TGTGCCAGCAGATCCACCTCCTACAATGAGCAGTTCTTC.

V gene TRBV20-1 combines with J gene TRBJ2-2; D call uncertain. Germline CDR1 is DFQATT and CDR2 is SNEGSKA (reference sequence). The CDR3 length is 13 residues. Trimming cost V 2 bases and J 3 bases, with 7 bases left between them. The CDR3 coding sequence is TGCAGTGCTAGAAGACTCTACACCGGGGAGCTGTTTTTT. It translates to CSARRLYTGELFF.

In its sample, this clonotype was seen a few times. The chain is built from TRBV2 and TRBJ2-5; TRBD2 matches at 9 bases. Germline loops: CDR1 SNHLY, CDR2 FYNNEI. The CDR3 has 15 amino acids. Trimming took 1 base from V and 4 from J; bases not matched to a gene: 4. The CDR3 spells CASSEDAGGAETQYF. The CDR3 coding sequence is TGTGCCAGCAGTGAAGACGCGGGAGGGGCAGAGACCCAGTACTTC.

The table lists this clonotype with a few counts. V gene TRBV5-1 combines with J gene TRBJ2-7, with 7 bases identical to TRBD2. The CDR3 is 13 amino acids. Looked up from germline, CDR1 is SGHRS and CDR2 is YFSETQ. J was trimmed by 2 bases and V by 8 bases; bases with no gene match: 7. In DNA, the CDR3 is TGCGCCAGTAGACTAGCCGTCACCTACGAGCAGTACTTC. Residues: CASRLAVTYEQYF.